This T cell receptor beta chain was observed in a study of CD8 T cells in ankylosing spondylitis (dated by TCRdb to 2016 to 2017). With respect to the entire study: To find TCR variants linked to disease, the study profiled T cell receptor beta repertoires in ankylosing spondylitis patients and healthy donors. The whole study cohort included roughly 110 healthy donors and 25 or so ankylosing spondylitis patients. Samples of peripheral blood were taken, and for ankylosing spondylitis patients, synovial fluid was collected as well.

Measured from the cysteine to the phenylalanine, the CDR3 is 14 residues long. Only CDR3 DNA remains: 42 bases, in frame from the first base. V ends up 1 base short and J 10 bases short, with an unmatched junction base count of 7. The germline V gene (reference sequence) specifies DFQATT as CDR1 and SNEGSKA as CDR2. As to this clonotype: Its antigen remains undetermined. The sample holds no much larger clone one base away, and base qualities are not on file.

Results the study describes overall, beyond this receptor: Some TCR beta motif variants had previously been reported in synovial fluid and blood of reactive arthritis patients, which suggested common disease-initiation mechanisms. According to the report, matched synovial fluid samples from ankylosing spondylitis patients were significantly enriched for the disease-linked clones. In peripheral blood, the disease-linked clones were found at relatively low frequencies and had a CD8+ phenotype. Blood from ankylosing spondylitis patients appeared to be characterized by a TCR beta motif composed of several highly homologous amino acid variants.

The instrument was an Illumina HiSeq 2500. Quantitative 5'-RACE with molecular barcodes was used to prepare TCR beta libraries. The original methods were these. To identify disease-linked TCR variants, a new computational method was used, one built on a probabilistic model of VDJ rearrangement. TCRdb reprocessing: public reads trimmed at Q25 with fastp, clones called with MiXCR, in-frame beta chains kept. Rows matching on CDR3 protein sequence are summarized as one entry with the most common DNA and genes. These V and J calls are TCRdb output, not the study's own analysis. This sample holds 150,000 to 200,000 distinct CDR3 sequences; approximately 32% were observed only once. Clones ranked in the top ten supply 6% of the sample. Synovial fluid samples were paired with blood samples taken from the same ankylosing spondylitis patients.

This clonotype was obtained from a male donor with ankylosing spondylitis. The sequencing input was synovial fluid, either unsorted or a sorted T cell fraction (not recorded which). The chain is made from TRBV20-1 and TRBJ2-1; 10 of the junction bases match TRBD2. The bases are TGCAGTGCTAGAGGCGGGGTAGCGGGGGGCGAGCAGTTCTTC. It codes for CSARGGVAGGEQFF.